These T cell receptor beta chains were read from a single sample in a study of blood T cells in healthy people across ages. TCRdb processed the 5' RACE reads anew with MiXCR; each CDR3 protein has one entry. This sample carries some 1.4 million distinct CDR3 sequences, approximately 38% of them seen once, and the ten largest clones take 7% to 9%. The sequencing sample was made of blood. These receptors all come from a woman aged 18-29 years in good health. CDR3s include the opening cysteine and the closing phenylalanine or tryptophan. Fields, in order: V gene, J gene, D gene, clone size, CDR3 DNA, CDR3 protein. D genes are given only for firm matches. For some rows the clone size is stated as once, few or many, or as a class when expanded; others skip it.

V: TRBV15; J: TRBJ1-1; D: NA; size: NA; DNA: TGTGCCACCAGCAGAGATCGTACGAACACTGAAGCTTTCTTT; CDR3: CATSRDRTNTEAFF
V: TRBV19; J: TRBJ1-2; D: NA; size: NA; DNA: TGTGCCAGTACTGGGATACTCAGAGGGGACTATGGCTACACCTTC; CDR3: CASTGILRGDYGYTF
V: TRBV4-1; J: TRBJ2-4; D: NA; size: few; DNA: TGCGCCAGCAGCCCGGAACTAGAAGCCAAAAACATTCAGTACTTC; CDR3: CASSPELEAKNIQYF
V: TRBV9; J: TRBJ1-2; D: TRBD1; size: NA; DNA: TGTGCCAGCAGCCCTTCCTTAGGGGGCGTGGATGGCTACACCTTC; CDR3: CASSPSLGGVDGYTF
V: TRBV7-9; J: TRBJ2-7; D: NA; size: once; DNA: TGTGCCTGCAGCCCTGGGACGTTTTCCTACAATGAGCAGTACTTC; CDR3: CACSPGTFSYNEQYF
V: TRBV12-3/TRBV12-4; J: TRBJ1-5; D: TRBD1; size: NA; DNA: TGTGCCAGCAGTCCGTCGACAGGGGGCAGCAATCAGCCCCGGCATTTT; CDR3: CASSPSTGGSNQPRHF
V: TRBV7-2; J: TRBJ2-1; D: NA; size: once; DNA: TGTGCCAGCAGCTTGGCTGGGACTCGCACTGTCAATGAGCAGTTCTTC; CDR3: CASSLAGTRTVNEQFF
V: TRBV6-5; J: TRBJ2-3; D: NA; size: few; DNA: TGTGCCAGCAGCGATACACGAGGTGATACGCAGTATTTT; CDR3: CASSDTRGDTQYF
V: TRBV27; J: TRBJ1-5; D: NA; size: NA; DNA: TGTGCCAGCAAACTCTCAGGGAGCGGCAATCAGCCCCAGCATTTT; CDR3: CASKLSGSGNQPQHF
V: TRBV25-1; J: TRBJ1-6; D: TRBD1; size: NA; DNA: TGTGCCAGCAGTCCACAGGGGGTGCTAAGGTCACCCCTCCACTTT; CDR3: CASSPQGVLRSPLHF
V: TRBV10-3; J: TRBJ2-1; D: TRBD1; size: NA; DNA: TGTGCCATCAGTGGGACAGGGGGCTTAGGAAATGAGCAGTTCTTC; CDR3: CAISGTGGLGNEQFF
V: TRBV9; J: TRBJ2-5; D: TRBD1; size: few; DNA: TGTGCCAGCAGCCCCGGGACAGGACCCCGGGGAGAGACCCAGTACTTC; CDR3: CASSPGTGPRGETQYF
V: TRBV4-2; J: TRBJ2-3; D: TRBD2; size: NA; DNA: TGTGCCAGCAGCCAAGTTGTCGGGGGGGCCGGAGATACGCAGTATTTT; CDR3: CASSQVVGGAGDTQYF
V: TRBV6-1; J: TRBJ1-2; D: NA; size: NA; DNA: TGTGCCAGCAGCGCGACCAGGGGATCTCGGGGCTACACCTTC; CDR3: CASSATRGSRGYTF
V: TRBV5-1; J: TRBJ2-2; D: TRBD1; size: NA; DNA: TGCGCCAGCAGCCCGCGGACAGGGATGGACGGGGAGCTGTTTTTT; CDR3: CASSPRTGMDGELFF
V: TRBV28; J: TRBJ1-5; D: NA; size: NA; DNA: TGTGCCAGCAGCCTCTGGAGGGGTAGCAATCAGCCCCAGCATTTT; CDR3: CASSLWRGSNQPQHF
V: TRBV7-9; J: TRBJ2-2; D: NA; size: NA; DNA: TGTGCCAGCAGCTTCATACGGACAGACACCGGGGAGCTGTTTTTT; CDR3: CASSFIRTDTGELFF
V: TRBV6-6; J: TRBJ2-3; D: NA; size: NA; DNA: TGTGCCAGCAGTTCAAAACAGGGCACAGATACGCAGTATTTT; CDR3: CASSSKQGTDTQYF
V: TRBV6-2/TRBV6-3; J: TRBJ2-5; D: NA; size: few; DNA: TGTGCCAGCAGTTACGGGAACATCTACAATGAGCAGTACTTC; CDR3: CASSYGNIYNEQYF
V: TRBV4-2; J: TRBJ2-1; D: NA; size: few; DNA: TGTGCCAGCAGCGCGGGGAACGGCTCCTACAATGAGCAGTTCTTC; CDR3: CASSAGNGSYNEQFF
V: TRBV29-1; J: TRBJ1-1; D: NA; size: NA; DNA: TGCAGCGGGGTGGGGCTCCTGAACACTGAAGCTTTCTTT; CDR3: CSGVGLLNTEAFF
V: TRBV14; J: TRBJ2-2; D: NA; size: NA; DNA: TGTGCCAGCAGCCCCCTCGGACTCAACGGGGAGCTGTTTTTT; CDR3: CASSPLGLNGELFF
V: TRBV6-4; J: TRBJ2-5; D: NA; size: few; DNA: TGTGCCAGCAGCCCCCATATGAGTAGCGGAGAGACCCAGTACTTC; CDR3: CASSPHMSSGETQYF
V: TRBV5-1; J: TRBJ2-4; D: NA; size: NA; DNA: TGCGCCAGCAGCTTTGCAGGGCGCTGGGGTCGAGCCAAAGACATTCAGTACTTC; CDR3: CASSFAGRWGRAKDIQYF
V: TRBV30; J: TRBJ1-2; D: TRBD1; size: NA; DNA: TGTGCCTGGAAGAGGGGGCTACGCGGCTACACCTTC; CDR3: CAWKRGLRGYTF
V: TRBV28; J: TRBJ2-1; D: TRBD2; size: NA; DNA: TGTGCCAGCAGGGACCCGGGACTAGGGGCCTACAATGAGCAGTTCTTC; CDR3: CASRDPGLGAYNEQFF
V: TRBV20-1; J: TRBJ2-7; D: NA; size: NA; DNA: TGCAGTGCTAGAGTCCCAGGGGGGGCCGGCGAGCAGTACTTC; CDR3: CSARVPGGAGEQYF